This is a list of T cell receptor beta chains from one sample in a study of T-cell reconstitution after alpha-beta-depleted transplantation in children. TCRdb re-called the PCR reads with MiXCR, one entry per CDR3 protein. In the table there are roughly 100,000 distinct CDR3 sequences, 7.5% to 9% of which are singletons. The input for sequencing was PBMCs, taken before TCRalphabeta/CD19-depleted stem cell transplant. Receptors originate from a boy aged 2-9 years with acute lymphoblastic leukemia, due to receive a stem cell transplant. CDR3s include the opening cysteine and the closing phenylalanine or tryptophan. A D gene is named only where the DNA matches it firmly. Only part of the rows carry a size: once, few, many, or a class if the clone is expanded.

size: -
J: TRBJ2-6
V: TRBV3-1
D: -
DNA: TGTGCCAGCGGGGGGGGCGAGGCCAACGTCCTGACTTTC
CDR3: CASGGGEANVLTF

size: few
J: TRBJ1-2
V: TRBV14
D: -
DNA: TGTGCCAGCAGCCAATCGGGGGGCTACACCTTC
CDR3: CASSQSGGYTF

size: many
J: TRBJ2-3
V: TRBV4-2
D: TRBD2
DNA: TGTGCCAGCAGCCAAGGGAGCGGGGGGGAGGGAGATACGCAGTATTTT
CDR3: CASSQGSGGEGDTQYF

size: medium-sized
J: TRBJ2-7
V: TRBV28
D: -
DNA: TGTGCCAGCAGTTTAGAAACCATCGGCCGCCCCTACGAGCAGTACTTC
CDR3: CASSLETIGRPYEQYF

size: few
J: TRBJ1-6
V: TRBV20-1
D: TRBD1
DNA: TGCAGTGCTAGAGATCTGGGGACAGATCATTCACCCCTCCACTTT
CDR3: CSARDLGTDHSPLHF

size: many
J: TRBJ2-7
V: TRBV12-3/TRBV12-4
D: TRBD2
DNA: TGTGCCAGCAGTCCAGATAGCGGGGGGGCCGACGAGCAGTACTTC
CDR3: CASSPDSGGADEQYF

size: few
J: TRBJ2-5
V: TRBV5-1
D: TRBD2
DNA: TGCGCCAGCAGCTTGTCTAGCGGGCAAGAGACCCAGTACTTC
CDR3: CASSLSSGQETQYF

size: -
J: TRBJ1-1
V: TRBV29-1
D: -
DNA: TGCAGCGTTGCACGGGCCGTTGGGGAAGCTTTCTTT
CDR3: CSVARAVGEAFF

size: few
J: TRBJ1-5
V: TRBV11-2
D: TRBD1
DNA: TGTGCCAGCAGCTTTTCCACCGGGACAGGGGGAATCAGCAATCAGCCCCAGCATTTT
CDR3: CASSFSTGTGGISNQPQHF

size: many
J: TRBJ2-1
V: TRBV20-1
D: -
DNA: TGCAGTGCTAGAGCCGGGGCGGCCCCCCACAATGAGCAGTTCTTC
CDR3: CSARAGAAPHNEQFF

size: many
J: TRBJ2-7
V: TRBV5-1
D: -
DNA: TGCGCCAGCAGCTTTGCGGGGCCACCCTACGAGCAGTACTTC
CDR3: CASSFAGPPYEQYF

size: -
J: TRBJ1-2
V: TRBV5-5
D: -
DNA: TGTGTCAGCAGCTTGGCCACGGGGGCCTACTATGACTACACCTTC
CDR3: CVSSLATGAYYDYTF

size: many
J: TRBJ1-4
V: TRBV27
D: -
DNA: TGTGCCAGCAGTATCAACATGGTGGGTGAAAAACTGTTTTTT
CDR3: CASSINMVGEKLFF

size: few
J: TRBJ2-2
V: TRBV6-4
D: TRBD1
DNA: TGTGCCAGCAGTGACGGGACAGACACCGGGGAGCTGTTTTTT
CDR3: CASSDGTDTGELFF

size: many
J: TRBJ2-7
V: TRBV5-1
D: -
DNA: TGCGCCAGCAGCTCCTCGAGCGGCTCCTACGAGCAGTACTTC
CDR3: CASSSSSGSYEQYF

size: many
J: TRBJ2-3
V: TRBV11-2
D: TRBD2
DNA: TGTGCCAGCAGCTTACTAGCGGGGCCAGATACGCAGTATTTT
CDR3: CASSLLAGPDTQYF

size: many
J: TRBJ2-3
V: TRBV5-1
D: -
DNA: TGCGCCAGCAGCTTGCTCTCAGATACGCAGTATTTT
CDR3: CASSLLSDTQYF

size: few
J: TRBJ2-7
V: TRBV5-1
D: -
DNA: TGCGCCAGCAGCTTGAACCCGAGTTCCTACGAGCAGTACTTC
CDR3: CASSLNPSSYEQYF

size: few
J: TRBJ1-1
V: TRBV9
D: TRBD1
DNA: TGTGCCAGCAGCGTAGTAAGCGGACAGGGGGCTCGGGCTTTCTTT
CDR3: CASSVVSGQGARAFF

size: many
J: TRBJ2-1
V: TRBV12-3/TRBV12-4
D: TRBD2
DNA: TGTGCCAGCAGTCCTAGCGGGGGGGGGATAATGAATGAGCAGTTCTTC
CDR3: CASSPSGGGIMNEQFF

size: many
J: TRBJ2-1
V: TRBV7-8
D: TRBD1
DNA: TGTGCCAGCAGTCACGGACAGGGATCGCACAATGAGCAGTTCTTC
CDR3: CASSHGQGSHNEQFF

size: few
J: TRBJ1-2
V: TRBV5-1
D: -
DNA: TGCGCCAGCAGCTACCGGGTTGGCTATGGCTACACCTTC
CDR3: CASSYRVGYGYTF

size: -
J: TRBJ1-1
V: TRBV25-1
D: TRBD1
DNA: TGTGCCAGCAGTGAAGCACAGGGGCGTCACACTGAAGCTTTCTTT
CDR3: CASSEAQGRHTEAFF

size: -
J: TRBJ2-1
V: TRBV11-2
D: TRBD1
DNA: TGTGCCAGCAGCTTAGTGGGGACAGGCGCTTCCTACAATGAGCAGTTCTTC
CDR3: CASSLVGTGASYNEQFF

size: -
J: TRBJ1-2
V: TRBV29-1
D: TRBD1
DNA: TGCAGCGCCCAGACAGGGGACTATGGCTACACCTTC
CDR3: CSAQTGDYGYTF

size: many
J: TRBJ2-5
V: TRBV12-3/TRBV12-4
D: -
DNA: TGTGCCAGCAGTTCCAATACCCGAGGAGAGACCCAGTACTTC
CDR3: CASSSNTRGETQYF

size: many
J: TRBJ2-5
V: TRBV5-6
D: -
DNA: TGTGCCAGCAGCTTGGTATCGGGCAGGTTTGGGGAGACCCAGTACTTC
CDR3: CASSLVSGRFGETQYF

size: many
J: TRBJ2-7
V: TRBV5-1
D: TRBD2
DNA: TGCGCCAGCAGTCCAACTAGCGGGGCTTACGAGCAGTACTTC
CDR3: CASSPTSGAYEQYF